What follows describes a single T cell receptor (beta chain). The data derive from a study of blood T cell repertoires in COVID-19. Turning to the study itself: In each case, the material was cDNA or gDNA derived from T cells, B-cell-depleted T cells, or PBMCs.

The germline CDR1 and CDR2 sequences are MNHEY and SVGEGT. The CDR3 is 15 amino acids. Trimming left V 2 bases short and J 7 bases short, with 15 bases between. How the authors handled the data: Estimates of nucleated cell counts were drawn from the amplification of reference gene primers. TCRdb keeps only in-frame clones here, not all; method: immunoSEQ multiplex PCR. That table is the source of V, J and clone size, and D and trimming were worked out from the DNA. The sample shows 100,000 or so clones, around 90% of them seen only once. Source material: peripheral blood. This chain links TRBV6-2 or TRBV6-3 with TRBJ1-5; no definite D call. This TCR was sampled from a man in his fifties or sixties with acute or convalescent COVID-19. This chain's CDR3 is CASSYGPPPLQPQHF. DNA for the CDR3: TGTGCCAGCAGTTACGGGCCCCCTCCTTTGCAGCCCCAGCATTTT.